This TCR beta chain was captured in a study of blood T cells in healthy people across ages. The study, taken as a whole, reports: Unsorted PBMC material precluded a definitive naive versus antigen-experienced comparison.

With regard to this clonotype: Its antigen remains unknown.

A J-beta primer mix and a sample-barcoded 5' primer were used in a second PCR of roughly 6 to 12 cycles. TCRdb itself ran the 5' RACE reads through MiXCR, one entry per CDR3 protein. The sample lists over 700,000 distinct CDR3 sequences, roughly 50% occurring once. Researchers collected around 11 milliliters of peripheral blood from every single donor. Isolation yielded PBMCs, at least 6.5 million per sample, in every case. Looked up from germline, CDR1 is MNHEY and CDR2 is SMNVEV (reference sequence). Trimming pared 4 bases from V and 11 bases from J, leaving 26 bases between. The CDR3 length is 16 residues.

The receptor's source is a man older than 75 in good health. The chain carries TRBV27 and TRBJ2-5; D is undetermined. Sequencing used blood. This chain's CDR3 is CASSSLSSGRSYGQYF. The CDR3 region has the DNA TGTGCCAGCAGTTCCCTCTCCTCAGGTCGTTCCTACGGGCAGTACTTC.